This TCR beta chain was sequenced during a study of T cells in narcolepsy. Sequenced by immunoSEQ multiplex PCR; TCRdb stores in-frame clones only, minus some. The sample includes some 25,000 clones, just under 85% seen only once; the top ten take 0.71%. General study results and limits: Healthy controls reportedly lacked the autoreactive clonotypes serially found in patients' blood.

CDR3 length: 13 amino acids. Germline V gene lookup returns CDR1 LNHDA and CDR2 SQIVND (reference sequence). Concerning this clone itself: No antigen is known for it. At one boundary the junction diverges from the germline segment, which might be a read error.

The sample comprised CD45RA- memory CD4+ T cells from PBMCs. The rearrangement uses TRBV19 and TRBJ2-5; TRBD2 is a possible D gene (5 bases). The TCR sequence derives from a human donor with narcolepsy. CDR3 DNA: TGTGCGAGTAGTGGGAGTAGGGTAGAGACCCAGTACTTC. Encoded protein: CASSGSRVETQYF.